This T cell receptor beta chain was captured in a study of post-analysis software for immune sequencing data. The wider study: Both relapsing-remitting and secondary progressive multiple sclerosis featured among the disease courses, as did progressive-relapsing multiple sclerosis. Study results and caveats: Strong co-clustering by F measure was seen for same-batch samples. In patients, about 5 TRBV segments were more frequent than in controls, with TRBV5-6, TRBV5-1 and TRBV20-1 among them. Normalized Chao1 diversity in multiple sclerosis patients fell significantly below that of controls.

A few counts support this clonotype. Its antigen is unidentified. Germline V gives CDR1 SGHAT, CDR2 FQNNGV. The V and J ends lost 5 bases and 3 bases, in that order; junction bases with no gene match: 9. The CDR3 spans 17 residues. Unique-molecular-identifier-tagged TCR beta cDNA libraries were used. Each sample of about 0.9 to 10 million input T cells yielded 500,000 or so cDNA molecules, so each molecule approximated one T cell. TCRdb recomputed calls from the PCR reads with MiXCR, one row per CDR3 protein. The sample records 740,000 or so distinct CDR3 sequences, approximately 50% being singletons. The specimen sequenced was blood. The receptor comes from a girl under 18 with multiple sclerosis. The genes are TRBV11-2 and TRBJ2-1; 11 nucleotides line up with TRBD2. Here the CDR3 reads CASSVNGGLADYNEQFF. In DNA, the CDR3 is TGTGCCAGCAGCGTCAACGGGGGACTAGCGGACTACAATGAGCAGTTCTTC. The full variable domain, its missing parts supplied by reference TRBV11-2 and TRBJ2-1, is EAGVAQSPRYKIIEKRQSVAFWCNPISGHATLYWYQQILGQGPKLLIQFQNNGVVDDSQLPKDRFSAERLKGVDSTLKIQPAKLEDSAVYLCASSVNGGLADYNEQFFGPGTRLTVL.